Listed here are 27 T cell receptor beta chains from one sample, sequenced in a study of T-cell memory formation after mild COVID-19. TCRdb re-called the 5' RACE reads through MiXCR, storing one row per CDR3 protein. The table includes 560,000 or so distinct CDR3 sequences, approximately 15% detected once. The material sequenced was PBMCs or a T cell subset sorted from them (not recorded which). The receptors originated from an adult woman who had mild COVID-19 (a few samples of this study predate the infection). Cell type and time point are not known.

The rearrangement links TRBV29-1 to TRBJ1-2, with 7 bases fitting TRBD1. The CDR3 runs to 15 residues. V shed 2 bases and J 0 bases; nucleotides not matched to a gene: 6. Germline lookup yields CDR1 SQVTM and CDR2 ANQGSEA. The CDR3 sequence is CSVESYRGPNYGYTF. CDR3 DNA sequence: TGCAGCGTTGAATCTTACAGGGGCCCTAACTATGGCTACACCTTC.

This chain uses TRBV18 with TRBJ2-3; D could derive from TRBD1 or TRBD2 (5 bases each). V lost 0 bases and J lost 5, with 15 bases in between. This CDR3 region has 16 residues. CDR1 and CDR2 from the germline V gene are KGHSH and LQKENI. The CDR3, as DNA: TGTGCCAGCTCACCACCGGGACCCCTCTCGGGAGATACGCAGTATTTT. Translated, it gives CASSPPGPLSGDTQYF. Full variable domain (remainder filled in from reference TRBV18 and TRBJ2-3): NAGVMQNPRHLVRRRGQEARLRCSPMKGHSHVYWYRQLPEEGLKFMVYLQKENIIDESGMPKERFSAEFPKEGPSILRIQQVVRGDSAAYFCASSPPGPLSGDTQYFGPGTRLTVL.

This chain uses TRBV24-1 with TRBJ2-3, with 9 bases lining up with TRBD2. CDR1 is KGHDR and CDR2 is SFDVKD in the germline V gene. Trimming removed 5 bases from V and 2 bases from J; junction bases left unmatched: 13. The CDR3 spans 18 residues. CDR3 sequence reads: CATSGLADSQTPTDTQYF. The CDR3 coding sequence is TGTGCCACCAGTGGACTAGCGGATTCCCAAACCCCCACAGATACGCAGTATTTT.

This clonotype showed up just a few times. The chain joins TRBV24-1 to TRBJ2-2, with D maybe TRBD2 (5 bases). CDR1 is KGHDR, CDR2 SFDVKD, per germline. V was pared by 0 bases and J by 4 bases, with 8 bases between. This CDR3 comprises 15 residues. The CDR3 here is CATSDLRSGTGELFF. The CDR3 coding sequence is TGTGCCACCAGTGATTTGCGGAGCGGCACCGGGGAGCTGTTTTTT.

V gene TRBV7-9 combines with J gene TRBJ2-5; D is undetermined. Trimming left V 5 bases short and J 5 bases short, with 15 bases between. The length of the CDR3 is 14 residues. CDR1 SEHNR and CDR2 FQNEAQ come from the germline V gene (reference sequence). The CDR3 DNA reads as TGTGCCAGCAGCCCCCGCTTCAGCCAGGAGACCCAGTACTTC. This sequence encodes CASSPRFSQETQYF.

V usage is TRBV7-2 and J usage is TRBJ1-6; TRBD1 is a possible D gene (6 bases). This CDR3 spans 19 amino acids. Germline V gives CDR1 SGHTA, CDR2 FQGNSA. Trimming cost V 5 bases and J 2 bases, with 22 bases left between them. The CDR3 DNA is TGTGCCAGCAGCGCCCCGGGCCAGGCAGGGGCTGCCTATAATTCACCCCTCCACTTT. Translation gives CASSAPGQAGAAYNSPLHF.

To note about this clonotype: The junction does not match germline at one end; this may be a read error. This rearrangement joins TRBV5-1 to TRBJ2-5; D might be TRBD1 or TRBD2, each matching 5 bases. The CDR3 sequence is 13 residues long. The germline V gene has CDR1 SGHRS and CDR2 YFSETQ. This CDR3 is CDSSLGPEETQYF. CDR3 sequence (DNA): TGCGACAGCAGCTTGGGACCTGAAGAGACCCAGTACTTC.

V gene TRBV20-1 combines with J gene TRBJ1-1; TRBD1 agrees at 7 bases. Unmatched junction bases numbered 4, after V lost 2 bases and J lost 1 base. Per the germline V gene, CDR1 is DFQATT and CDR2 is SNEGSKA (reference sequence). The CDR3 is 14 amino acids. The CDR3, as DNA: TGCAGTGCTAGAAATAGGACAGGGAACACTGAAGCTTTCTTT. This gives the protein CSARNRTGNTEAFF.

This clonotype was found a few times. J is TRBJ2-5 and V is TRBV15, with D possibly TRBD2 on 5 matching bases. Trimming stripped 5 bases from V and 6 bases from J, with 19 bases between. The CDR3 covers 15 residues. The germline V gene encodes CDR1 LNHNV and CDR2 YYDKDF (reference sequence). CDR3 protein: CATSSSRGPLQTQYF. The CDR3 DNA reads TGTGCCACCAGCTCATCCCGGGGTCCTTTGCAGACCCAGTACTTC.

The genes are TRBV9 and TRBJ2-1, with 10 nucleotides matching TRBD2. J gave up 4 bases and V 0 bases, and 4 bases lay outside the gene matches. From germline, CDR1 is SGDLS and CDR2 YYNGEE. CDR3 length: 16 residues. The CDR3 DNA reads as TGTGCCAGCAGCGTAGGTCAGCGGGGGGGTTACAATGAGCAGTTCTTC. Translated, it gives CASSVGQRGGYNEQFF.

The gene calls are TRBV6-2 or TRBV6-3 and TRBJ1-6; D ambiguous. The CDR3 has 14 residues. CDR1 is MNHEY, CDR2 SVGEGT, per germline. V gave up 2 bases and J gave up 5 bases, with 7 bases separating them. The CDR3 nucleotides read TGTGCCAGCAGTTACGTTGGGAATAATTCACCCCTCCACTTT. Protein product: CASSYVGNNSPLHF.

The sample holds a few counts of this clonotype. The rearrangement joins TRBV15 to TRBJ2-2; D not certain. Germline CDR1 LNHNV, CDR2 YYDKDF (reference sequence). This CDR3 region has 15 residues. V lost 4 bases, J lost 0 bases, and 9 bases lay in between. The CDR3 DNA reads TGTGCCACCAGCACTGGTACTTCGAACACCGGGGAGCTGTTTTTT. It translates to CATSTGTSNTGELFF.

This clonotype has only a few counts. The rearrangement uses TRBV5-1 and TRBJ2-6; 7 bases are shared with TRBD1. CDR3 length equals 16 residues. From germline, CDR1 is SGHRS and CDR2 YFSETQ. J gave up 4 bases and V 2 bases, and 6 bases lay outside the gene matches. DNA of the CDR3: TGCGCCAGCAGCTTATTAACAGGGGCCGGGGCCAACGTCCTGACTTTC. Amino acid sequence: CASSLLTGAGANVLTF.

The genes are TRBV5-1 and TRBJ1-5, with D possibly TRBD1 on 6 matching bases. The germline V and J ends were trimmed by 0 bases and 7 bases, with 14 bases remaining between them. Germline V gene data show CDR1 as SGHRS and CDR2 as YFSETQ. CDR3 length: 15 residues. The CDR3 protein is CASSLDWTAGQPQHF. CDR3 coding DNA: TGCGCCAGCAGCTTGGATTGGACAGCGGGACAGCCCCAGCATTTT.

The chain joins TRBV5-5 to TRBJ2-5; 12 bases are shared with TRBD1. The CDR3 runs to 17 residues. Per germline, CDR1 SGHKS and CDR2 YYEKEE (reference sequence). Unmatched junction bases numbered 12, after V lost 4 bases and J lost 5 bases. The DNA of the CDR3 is TGTGCCAGCAGCCCAAGAACCGCGGGACAGGGGGCCGAGACCCAGTACTTC. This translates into CASSPRTAGQGAETQYF.

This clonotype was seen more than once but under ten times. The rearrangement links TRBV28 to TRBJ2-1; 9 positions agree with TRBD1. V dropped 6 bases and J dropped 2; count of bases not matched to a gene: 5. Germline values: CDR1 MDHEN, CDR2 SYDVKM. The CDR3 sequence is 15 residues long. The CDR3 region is CASSPDRGTYNEQFF. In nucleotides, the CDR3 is TGTGCCAGCAGCCCGGACAGGGGAACCTACAATGAGCAGTTCTTC.

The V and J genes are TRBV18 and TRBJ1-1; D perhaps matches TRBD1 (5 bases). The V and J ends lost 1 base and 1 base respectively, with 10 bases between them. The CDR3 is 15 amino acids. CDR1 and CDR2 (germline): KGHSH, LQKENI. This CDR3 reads CASSPRDGKNTEAFF. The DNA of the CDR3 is TGTGCCAGCTCACCACGGGACGGGAAGAACACTGAAGCTTTCTTT.

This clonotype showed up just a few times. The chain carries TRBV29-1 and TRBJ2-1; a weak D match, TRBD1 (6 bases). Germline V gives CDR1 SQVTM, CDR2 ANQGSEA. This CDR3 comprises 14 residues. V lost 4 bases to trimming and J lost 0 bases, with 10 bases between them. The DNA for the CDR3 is TGCAGCGTTGCAGGGGCGAGCTCCTACAATGAGCAGTTCTTC. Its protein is CSVAGASSYNEQFF.

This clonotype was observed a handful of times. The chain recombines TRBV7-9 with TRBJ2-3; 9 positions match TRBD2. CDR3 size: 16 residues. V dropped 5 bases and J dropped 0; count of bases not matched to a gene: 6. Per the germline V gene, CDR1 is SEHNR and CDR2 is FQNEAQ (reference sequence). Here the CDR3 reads CASSTRTSESTDTQYF. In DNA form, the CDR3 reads TGTGCCAGCAGCACACGGACTAGCGAGAGCACAGATACGCAGTATTTT.

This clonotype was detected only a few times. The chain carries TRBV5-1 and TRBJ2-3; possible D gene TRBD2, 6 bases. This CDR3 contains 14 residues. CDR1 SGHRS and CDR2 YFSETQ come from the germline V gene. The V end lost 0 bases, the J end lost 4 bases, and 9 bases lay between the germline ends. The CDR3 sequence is CASSLEDYSDTQYF. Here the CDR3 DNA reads TGCGCCAGCAGCTTGGAGGACTACTCAGATACGCAGTATTTT.

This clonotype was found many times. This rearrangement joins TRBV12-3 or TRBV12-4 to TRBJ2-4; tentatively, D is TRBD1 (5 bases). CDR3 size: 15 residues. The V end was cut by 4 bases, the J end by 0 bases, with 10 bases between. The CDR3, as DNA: TGTGCCAGCAGTTCCCAGGGCCGAGCCAAAAACATTCAGTACTTC. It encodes CASSSQGRAKNIQYF.

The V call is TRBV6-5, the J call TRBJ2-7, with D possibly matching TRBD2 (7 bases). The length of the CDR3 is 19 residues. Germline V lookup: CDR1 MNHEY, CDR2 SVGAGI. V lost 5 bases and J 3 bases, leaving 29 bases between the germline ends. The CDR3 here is CASSKTGTGASGQIYEQYF. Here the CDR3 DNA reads TGTGCCAGCAGTAAGACTGGCACGGGGGCTAGCGGACAGATCTACGAGCAGTACTTC.

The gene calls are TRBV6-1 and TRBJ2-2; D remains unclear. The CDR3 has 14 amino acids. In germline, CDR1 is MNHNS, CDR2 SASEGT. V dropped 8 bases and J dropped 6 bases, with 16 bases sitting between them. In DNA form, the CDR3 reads TGTGCCAGCCCCCCCACGCAAATCCCCGGGGAGCTGTTTTTT. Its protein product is CASPPTQIPGELFF.

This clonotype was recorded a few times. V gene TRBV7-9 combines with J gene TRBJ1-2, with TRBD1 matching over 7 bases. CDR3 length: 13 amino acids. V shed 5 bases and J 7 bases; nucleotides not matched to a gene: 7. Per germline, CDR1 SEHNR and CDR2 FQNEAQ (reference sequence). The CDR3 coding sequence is TGTGCCAGCAGCCCAGGGGGAATCGGTGGCTACACCTTC. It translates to CASSPGGIGGYTF.

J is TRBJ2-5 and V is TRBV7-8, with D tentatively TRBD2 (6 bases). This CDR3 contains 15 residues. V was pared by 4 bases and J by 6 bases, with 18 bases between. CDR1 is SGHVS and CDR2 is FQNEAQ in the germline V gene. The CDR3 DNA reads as TGTGCCAGCAGCTCCGGGGACGGGGGTTGTAAGACCCAGTACTTC. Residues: CASSSGDGGCKTQYF.

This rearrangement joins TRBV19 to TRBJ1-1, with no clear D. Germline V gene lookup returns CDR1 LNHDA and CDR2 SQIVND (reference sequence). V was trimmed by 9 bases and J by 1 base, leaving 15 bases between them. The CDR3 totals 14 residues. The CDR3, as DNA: TGTGCCAGCTCCCCCCAACTAGGGAACACTGAAGCTTTCTTT. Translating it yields CASSPQLGNTEAFF.

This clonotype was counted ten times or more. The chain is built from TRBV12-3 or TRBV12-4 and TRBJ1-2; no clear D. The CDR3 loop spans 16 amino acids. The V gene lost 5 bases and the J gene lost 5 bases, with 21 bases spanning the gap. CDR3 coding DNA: TGTGCCAGCAGTCGGGTGTCCGGGATCCTCTTATATGGCTACACCTTC. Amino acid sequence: CASSRVSGILLYGYTF.